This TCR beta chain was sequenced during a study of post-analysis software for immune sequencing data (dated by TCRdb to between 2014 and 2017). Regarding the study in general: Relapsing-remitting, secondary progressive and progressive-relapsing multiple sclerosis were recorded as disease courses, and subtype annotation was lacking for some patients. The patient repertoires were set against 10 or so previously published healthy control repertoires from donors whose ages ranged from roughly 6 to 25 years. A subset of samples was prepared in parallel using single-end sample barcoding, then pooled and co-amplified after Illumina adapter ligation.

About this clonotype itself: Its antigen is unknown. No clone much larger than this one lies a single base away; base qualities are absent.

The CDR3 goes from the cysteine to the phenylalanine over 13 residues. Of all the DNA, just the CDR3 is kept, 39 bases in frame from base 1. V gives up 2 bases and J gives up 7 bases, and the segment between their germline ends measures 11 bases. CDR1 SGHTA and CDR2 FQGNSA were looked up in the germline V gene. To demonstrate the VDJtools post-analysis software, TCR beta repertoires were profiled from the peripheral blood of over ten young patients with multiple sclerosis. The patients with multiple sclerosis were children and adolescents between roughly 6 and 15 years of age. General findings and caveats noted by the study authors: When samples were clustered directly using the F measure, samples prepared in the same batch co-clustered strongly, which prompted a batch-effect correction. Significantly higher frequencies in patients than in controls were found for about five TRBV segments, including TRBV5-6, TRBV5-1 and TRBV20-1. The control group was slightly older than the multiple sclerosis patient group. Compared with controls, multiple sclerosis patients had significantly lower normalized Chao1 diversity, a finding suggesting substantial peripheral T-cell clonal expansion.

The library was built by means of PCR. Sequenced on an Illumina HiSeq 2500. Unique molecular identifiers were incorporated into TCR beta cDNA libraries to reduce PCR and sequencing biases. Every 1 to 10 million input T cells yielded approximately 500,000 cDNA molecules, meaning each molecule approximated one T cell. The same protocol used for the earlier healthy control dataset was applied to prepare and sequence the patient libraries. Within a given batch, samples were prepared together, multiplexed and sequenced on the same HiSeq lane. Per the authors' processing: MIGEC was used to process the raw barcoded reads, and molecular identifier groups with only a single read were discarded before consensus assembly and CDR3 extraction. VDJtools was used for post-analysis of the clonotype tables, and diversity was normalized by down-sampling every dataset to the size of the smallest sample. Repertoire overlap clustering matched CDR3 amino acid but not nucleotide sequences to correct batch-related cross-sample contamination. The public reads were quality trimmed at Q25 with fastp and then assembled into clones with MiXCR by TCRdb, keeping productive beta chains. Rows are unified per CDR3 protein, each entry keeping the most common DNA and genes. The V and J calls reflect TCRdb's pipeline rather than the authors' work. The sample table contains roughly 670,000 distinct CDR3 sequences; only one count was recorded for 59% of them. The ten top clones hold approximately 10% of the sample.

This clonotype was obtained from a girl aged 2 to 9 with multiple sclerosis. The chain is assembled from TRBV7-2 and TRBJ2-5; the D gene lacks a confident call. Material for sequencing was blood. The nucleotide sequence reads TGTGCCAGCAGCTTAACTTACACGGGGACCCAGTACTTC. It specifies CASSLTYTGTQYF.